This T cell receptor beta chain is drawn from a study of blood T cell repertoires in COVID-19. Study as a whole: Specimens from acute and convalescent COVID-19 originated in the United States, Italy and Spain. In each case, the material was cDNA or gDNA derived from T cells, B-cell-depleted T cells, or PBMCs.

Authors' data handling: Researchers report that nucleated cell counts were estimated from reference gene primer amplification. Assay: immunoSEQ multiplex PCR; the TCRdb copy retains only in-frame clones and omits some. Clone size and the V and J calls come from that table; the DNA yielded D and trimming. The sample lists 15,000 or so clones, 85% to 95% occurring once. V shed 5 bases and J 5 bases; nucleotides not matched to a gene: 9. CDR1 is SGHVS, CDR2 FQNEAQ, per germline. CDR3 length equals 16 residues. The origin of this receptor is a human donor with active COVID-19. The donor label of this sample is uncertain. Sequenced sample: peripheral blood. The chain links TRBV7-8 to TRBJ1-6, with TRBD1 identical over 7 bases. DNA of the CDR3: TGTGCCAGCAGCCCCTTCAGAGGGACAGATAATTCACCCCTCCACTTT. Translated, it gives CASSPFRGTDNSPLHF.